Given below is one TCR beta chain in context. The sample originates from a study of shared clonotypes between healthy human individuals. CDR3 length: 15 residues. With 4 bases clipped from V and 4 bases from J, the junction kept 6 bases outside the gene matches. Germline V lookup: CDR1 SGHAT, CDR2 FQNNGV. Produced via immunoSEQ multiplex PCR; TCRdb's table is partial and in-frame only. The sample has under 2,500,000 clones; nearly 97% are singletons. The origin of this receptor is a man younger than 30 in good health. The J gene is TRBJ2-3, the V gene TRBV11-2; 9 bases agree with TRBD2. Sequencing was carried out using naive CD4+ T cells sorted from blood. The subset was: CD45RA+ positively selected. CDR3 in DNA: TGTGCCAGCAGCTATAGCGGGAGAGGCGCAGATACGCAGTATTTT. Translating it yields CASSYSGRGADTQYF.